This T cell receptor (beta chain) appears in the sequencing data of a study of blood T cell repertoires in COVID-19. The CDR3 is made up of 14 amino acids. V was shortened by 5 bases and J by 6 bases, with 14 bases between the two germline ends. Germline V CDR1 and CDR2: SGHTA, FQGNSA. Per the original data handling: Estimation of nucleated cell counts was performed using reference gene primer amplification. The repertoire was sequenced with immunoSEQ multiplex PCR; TCRdb's copy has only in-frame clones and lacks some. V, J and clone size are those of that table, while D and trimming were read from the DNA. The repertoire has about 120,000 clones, 87% of them found once; the top ten carry 2% to 2.5%.

The specimen was peripheral blood. This TCR was recovered from a woman in her fifties or sixties with acute or convalescent COVID-19. The chain couples TRBV7-2 to TRBJ2-1, with a possible D match to TRBD1 (6 bases). The CDR3 DNA is TGTGCCAGCAGCGCAGACTGGGGGCGCAATGAGCAGTTCTTC. Translated, it gives CASSADWGRNEQFF.